This passage covers 20 T cell receptor beta chains from one sample sequenced in a study of T cell changes during pregnancy in multiple sclerosis. Repertoires were generated with immunoSEQ multiplex PCR, while TCRdb's copy carries only in-frame clones and drops some. The profile shows roughly 86,000 clones, around 92% of them singletons. Source: peripheral blood, taken in the first trimester of pregnancy. These receptors were obtained from a female donor with multiple sclerosis, enrolled in a pregnancy study.

The gene calls are TRBV19 and TRBJ2-3, with TRBD2 identical over 8 bases. V trimming: 8 bases; J trimming: 6 bases; junction bases outside the gene matches: 10. The germline gives CDR1 LNHDA, CDR2 SQIVND (reference sequence). CDR3 length: 14 residues. The CDR3 DNA follows: TGTGCCAGTGGCCCAGGGGCGGGAGGCGATACGCAGTATTTT. The encoded protein is CASGPGAGGDTQYF. Filled out from reference TRBV19 and TRBJ2-3, the complete variable domain reads DGGITQSPKYLFRKEGQNVTLSCEQNLNHDAMYWYRQDPGQGLRLIYYSQIVNDFQKGDIAEGYSVSREKKESFPLTVTSAQKNPTAFYLCASGPGAGGDTQYFGPGTRLTVL.

V gene TRBV4-1 combines with J gene TRBJ2-2, with 8 positions matching TRBD2. This CDR3 is built from 16 residues. Germline CDR1 reads MGHRA; CDR2 reads YSYEKL. V dropped 5 bases and J dropped 8; count of bases not matched to a gene: 13. The CDR3 spells CASSSLPTGGPGELFF. The CDR3 region has the DNA TGCGCCAGCAGCTCCTTACCAACGGGAGGGCCAGGGGAGCTGTTTTTT.

The chain recombines TRBV5-6 with TRBJ1-3; D call uncertain. CDR1 SGHDT and CDR2 YYEEEE come from the germline V gene. V was cut by 1 base and J by 0 bases, with 17 bases left in between. This CDR3 region has 18 residues. CDR3 DNA: TGTGCCAGCAGCTTGCAGGTACGGGGAGAATACTCTGGAAACACCATATATTTT. Encoded protein: CASSLQVRGEYSGNTIYF. The full variable domain, rest sourced from reference TRBV5-6 and TRBJ1-3, is DAGVTQSPTHLIKTRGQQVTLRCSPKSGHDTVSWYQQALGQGPQFIFQYYEEEERQRGNFPDRFSGHQFPNYSSELNVNALLLGDSALYLCASSLQVRGEYSGNTIYFGEGSWLTVV.

This chain connects TRBV10-3 to TRBJ2-3; 7 nucleotides align to TRBD1. Germline V gene sequence: CDR1 ENHRY, CDR2 SYGVKD. The CDR3 has 15 amino acids. The junction had 6 bases not matched to a gene; V was cut back by 6 bases and J by 0 bases. The CDR3 region is CAIRKDRASTDTQYF. CDR3 sequence (DNA): TGTGCCATCAGAAAAGACAGGGCTAGCACAGATACGCAGTATTTT.

J is TRBJ1-4 and V is TRBV2; D perhaps matches TRBD1 (5 bases). CDR1 and CDR2 from the germline V gene are SNHLY and FYNNEI. CDR3 length equals 17 residues. V was cut by 3 bases and J by 0 bases, with 14 bases left in between. The CDR3 spells CASSDRAFTATNEKLFF. As DNA, the CDR3 is TGTGCCAGCAGTGACAGGGCCTTTACTGCAACTAATGAAAAACTGTTTTTT.

The chain employs TRBV5-1 and TRBJ2-1, with TRBD1 matching over 7 bases. The J segment lost 0 bases and the V segment lost 4 bases, leaving 7 bases of the junction unmatched. CDR1 is SGHRS, CDR2 YFSETQ, per germline. This CDR3 comprises 16 residues. CDR3 nucleotide sequence: TGCGCCAGCAGCCGCGGACAGGTTAGCTCCTACAATGAGCAGTTCTTC. Encoded protein: CASSRGQVSSYNEQFF.

This clone is labeled medium-sized. The rearrangement links TRBV28 to TRBJ1-2; 7 positions agree with TRBD1. Germline lookup yields CDR1 MDHEN and CDR2 SYDVKM. The CDR3 contains 17 residues. V gave up 4 bases and J gave up 4 bases; unmatched junction bases: 15. The CDR3 reads CASSSTRTGERSYGYTF. CDR3 DNA sequence: TGTGCCAGCAGTTCCACCCGTACAGGGGAAAGGAGCTATGGCTACACCTTC.

The chain carries TRBV5-8 and TRBJ2-2, with 7 bases matching TRBD1. Germline CDR1 and CDR2: SGHTS and YDEGEE. V was pared by 1 base and J by 4 bases, with 4 bases of the junction left unmatched. This CDR3 comprises 15 residues. The CDR3 region has the DNA TGTGCCAGCAGCTTGACAGGGGCGGCCACCGGGGAGCTGTTTTTT. Encoded protein: CASSLTGAATGELFF.

This clone has more than one count but fewer than ten. The chain uses TRBV5-6 and TRBJ1-1; 8 bases are a match to TRBD1. The CDR3 contains 16 residues. Germline trimming cut 2 bases from V and 8 bases from J; bases unmatched to any gene: 14. Germline assignment: CDR1 SGHDT and CDR2 YYEEEE. The CDR3 bases are TGTGCCAGCAGCTTTGGACAGGGCCCTTTTGCGGGCGAAGCTTTCTTT. Amino acid sequence: CASSFGQGPFAGEAFF.

The J gene is TRBJ1-2, the V gene TRBV15, with D unresolved. The CDR3 totals 14 residues. Trimming removed 0 bases at V and 4 bases at J, with 9 bases between. Germline CDR1 reads LNHNV; CDR2 reads YYDKDF (reference sequence). The CDR3: CATSREREGYGYTF. As DNA, the CDR3 is TGTGCCACCAGCAGAGAGAGGGAAGGCTATGGCTACACCTTC.

V gene TRBV18 combines with J gene TRBJ1-5, with 8 bases matching TRBD1. CDR3 length: 13 residues. V lost 3 bases and J lost 5; bases outside the gene matches: 0. Germline V gives CDR1 KGHSH, CDR2 LQKENI. CDR3: CASSPTGDQPQHF. The CDR3 DNA is TGTGCCAGCTCACCGACAGGGGATCAGCCCCAGCATTTT. Using reference TRBV18 and TRBJ1-5 for the parts outside the CDR3, the full variable domain is NAGVMQNPRHLVRRRGQEARLRCSPMKGHSHVYWYRQLPEEGLKFMVYLQKENIIDESGMPKERFSAEFPKEGPSILRIQQVVRGDSAAYFCASSPTGDQPQHFGDGTRLSIL.

The chain links TRBV7-2 to TRBJ2-7, with 7 nucleotides matching TRBD2. Germline values: CDR1 SGHTA, CDR2 FQGNSA. CDR3 length equals 16 residues. V shed 3 bases and J 5 bases; nucleotides not matched to a gene: 13. The CDR3: CASSFHSAGVYDEQYF. The CDR3 DNA follows: TGTGCCAGCAGCTTCCACTCGGCGGGAGTGTACGACGAGCAGTACTTC.

This chain joins TRBV28 and TRBJ2-1, with TRBD1 matching 7 bases. CDR3 size: 15 residues. CDR1 is MDHEN, CDR2 SYDVKM, per germline. The V gene end was trimmed by 3 bases and the J gene end by 10 bases; junction bases not matched to a gene: 12. The CDR3 spells CASSFLPTGVREQFF. The CDR3, as DNA: TGTGCCAGCAGTTTCTTACCCACAGGGGTACGCGAGCAGTTCTTC.

The V and J genes are TRBV4-3 and TRBJ1-1; D is unclear. Trimming removed 0 bases at V and 5 bases at J, with 7 bases between. Germline CDR1 reads LGHNA; CDR2 reads YSLEER. The CDR3 runs to 13 residues. The CDR3 coding sequence is TGCGCCAGCAGCCAAGACAGTGAAACTGAAGCTTTCTTT. This codes for CASSQDSETEAFF.

The chain recombines TRBV28 with TRBJ2-7; 7 bases are shared with TRBD1. Germline assignment: CDR1 MDHEN and CDR2 SYDVKM. This CDR3 spans 12 amino acids. The V gene end was trimmed by 10 bases and the J gene end by 1 base; junction bases not matched to a gene: 4. The CDR3 DNA is TGTGCCACCACGACAGGGTCCTACGAGCAGTACTTC. Its protein is CATTTGSYEQYF.

The chain joins TRBV28 to TRBJ1-2; D might be TRBD1 (5 bases). Per germline, CDR1 MDHEN and CDR2 SYDVKM. The ends were cut back, 6 bases at V and 2 bases at J, with 16 bases in the middle. This CDR3 is 15 amino acids long. CDR3 sequence: CASSPAQGLNYGYTF. The DNA of the CDR3 is TGTGCCAGCAGCCCCGCGCAGGGACTGAACTATGGCTACACCTTC.

This rearrangement joins TRBV15 to TRBJ2-7; 8 positions agree with TRBD1. Trimming at V came to 2 bases and at J to 5 bases, leaving 8 bases not matched to a gene. The CDR3 contains 15 residues. In germline, CDR1 is LNHNV, CDR2 YYDKDF (reference sequence). The CDR3 loop reads CATSRFGTGGHEQYF. CDR3 bases: TGTGCCACCAGCAGATTCGGGACAGGCGGGCACGAGCAGTACTTC.

In nucleotides, the CDR3 is TGTGCCAGCAGTTCCCCCCCACAGGGCCACTATGGCTACACCTTC. Residues: CASSSPPQGHYGYTF. The rearrangement joins TRBV6-5 to TRBJ1-2; a possible D gene is TRBD1 (6 bases). Germline CDR1 MNHEY, CDR2 SVGAGI. This CDR3 spans 15 amino acids. V was cut by 4 bases and J by 3 bases, with 15 bases left in between.

The gene calls are TRBV29-1 and TRBJ1-1; D may be TRBD1 (6 bases). The CDR3 loop spans 13 amino acids. Trimming removed 3 bases from V and 2 bases from J, with 10 bases in between. The germline V gene encodes CDR1 SQVTM and CDR2 ANQGSEA. CDR3 bases: TGCAGCGTTGACCCGACAGGCAACACTGAAGCTTTCTTT. Its translation: CSVDPTGNTEAFF.

This clone came up a few times. The J gene is TRBJ2-1, the V gene TRBV5-4; 10 positions match TRBD2. CDR3 length: 16 residues. V gave up 2 bases and J gave up 6 bases; unmatched junction bases: 8. The germline V gene has CDR1 SGHNT and CDR2 YYREEE (reference sequence). CDR3 coding DNA: TGTGCCAGCAGCTTAGGGGGGTCTAGCGGGGGCAATGAGCAGTTCTTC. It translates to CASSLGGSSGGNEQFF.